These T cell receptor beta chains were read from a single sample in a study of cytomegalovirus exposure and HLA in healthy donors. The data were produced by immunoSEQ multiplex PCR, yet TCRdb's version contains in-frame clones alone and is incomplete. The sample holds some 150,000 clones; roughly four fifths are singletons and the top ten take about 13%. Sequencing was performed on PBMCs. The receptors derive from a woman between 50 and 59 years old in good health and CMV-seronegative. Each CDR3 is given with its conserved first and last residue. D genes are given only for firm matches. Clone sizes are given selectively: once, few, many, or a class where the clone is expanded.

D gene: TRBD1; clone size: -; J gene: TRBJ2-4; V gene: TRBV7-8; CDR3 protein: CASSLRGLKNIQYF; CDR3 DNA: TGTGCCAGCAGCTTAAGGGGGCTGAAAAACATTCAGTACTTC
D gene: -; clone size: -; J gene: TRBJ1-1; V gene: TRBV2; CDR3 protein: CASSDRGTEAFF; CDR3 DNA: TGTGCCAGCAGTGACCGGGGGACTGAAGCTTTCTTT
D gene: TRBD1; clone size: -; J gene: TRBJ1-1; V gene: TRBV29-1; CDR3 protein: CSVRDRGLGTEAFF; CDR3 DNA: TGCAGCGTTCGGGACAGGGGGTTGGGCACTGAAGCTTTCTTT
D gene: TRBD2; clone size: few; J gene: TRBJ2-1; V gene: TRBV29-1; CDR3 protein: CSAVRLGGKDEQFF; CDR3 DNA: TGCAGCGCCGTTCGGTTGGGAGGGAAAGATGAGCAGTTCTTC
D gene: -; clone size: once; J gene: TRBJ2-2; V gene: TRBV11-2; CDR3 protein: CASSLQGLSNTGELFF; CDR3 DNA: TGTGCCAGCAGCTTACAGGGGTTATCGAACACCGGGGAGCTGTTTTTT
D gene: TRBD2; clone size: -; J gene: TRBJ2-3; V gene: TRBV23-1; CDR3 protein: CASSQCLAGVLTDTQYF; CDR3 DNA: TGCGCCAGCAGTCAATGCCTAGCGGGAGTACTCACAGATACGCAGTATTTT
D gene: -; clone size: -; J gene: TRBJ2-5; V gene: TRBV7-8; CDR3 protein: CASSLGVEQYF; CDR3 DNA: TGTGCCAGCAGCTTAGGGGTGGAGCAGTACTTC
D gene: TRBD1; clone size: -; J gene: TRBJ2-5; V gene: TRBV4-1; CDR3 protein: CASSHSGEDRGSETQYF; CDR3 DNA: TGCGCCAGCAGCCACTCCGGGGAGGACAGGGGATCAGAGACCCAGTACTTC
D gene: TRBD1; clone size: -; J gene: TRBJ1-2; V gene: TRBV7-8; CDR3 protein: CASSIQGIGNGYTF; CDR3 DNA: TGTGCCAGCAGCATACAGGGGATTGGTAATGGCTACACCTTC
D gene: TRBD1; clone size: -; J gene: TRBJ2-7; V gene: TRBV16; CDR3 protein: CASSQSGTGGIFGYEQYF; CDR3 DNA: TGTGCCAGCAGCCAATCTGGGACAGGGGGCATTTTTGGGTACGAGCAGTACTTC
D gene: TRBD1; clone size: -; J gene: TRBJ1-5; V gene: TRBV18; CDR3 protein: CASSPRQGNDQPQHF; CDR3 DNA: TGTGCCAGCTCACCAAGACAGGGGAACGATCAGCCCCAGCATTTT
D gene: TRBD2; clone size: -; J gene: TRBJ2-7; V gene: TRBV7-9; CDR3 protein: CATRGLPRTGEQYF; CDR3 DNA: TGTGCCACTAGGGGACTACCCAGGACTGGGGAGCAGTACTTC
D gene: -; clone size: -; J gene: TRBJ1-1; V gene: TRBV29-1; CDR3 protein: CSVEDPSREEAFF; CDR3 DNA: TGCAGCGTTGAAGATCCAAGCAGGGAAGAAGCTTTCTTT